These T cell receptor beta chains were read from a single sample in a study of cytomegalovirus exposure and HLA in healthy donors. Only in-frame clones appear in the TCRdb table, and some are missing; sequencing was by immunoSEQ multiplex PCR. The sample contains approximately 210,000 clones, 82% of which appear only once. The sequencing input was PBMCs. All receptors derive from a man in his forties in good health and CMV-seropositive. Each CDR3 is given with its conserved first and last residue. The D gene is left open where the match is weak. Clone size is stated in some rows and not others, as once, few, many or a class when expanded.

TRBD1 once TRBJ2-7 TRBV9 CASSFTGETYEQYF TGTGCCAGCAGTTTCACAGGGGAAACTTACGAGCAGTACTTC
NA NA TRBJ2-3 TRBV18 CASSPRRTDTQYF TGTGCCAGCTCACCAAGGAGGACAGATACGCAGTATTTT
TRBD2 NA TRBJ2-7 TRBV5-1 CASNLDPGGYEQYF TGCGCCAGCAACCTGGACCCGGGAGGCTACGAGCAGTACTTC
NA NA TRBJ1-1 TRBV5-1 CASSLGVGANTEAFF TGCGCCAGCAGCTTGGGCGTAGGGGCGAACACTGAAGCTTTCTTT
TRBD1 few TRBJ1-2 TRBV27 CASSLVGGDYGYTF TGTGCCAGCAGTTTGGTAGGGGGCGACTATGGCTACACCTTC
TRBD2 once TRBJ2-1 TRBV9 CASSVGTSASIEQFF TGTGCCAGCAGCGTAGGGACTAGCGCATCCATTGAGCAGTTCTTC
TRBD2 NA TRBJ2-7 TRBV5-1 CASSSGSAYEQYF TGCGCCAGCAGTAGCGGGAGCGCCTACGAGCAGTACTTC
TRBD1 NA TRBJ2-3 TRBV6-5 CASSYRTGEDTQYF TGTGCCAGCAGTTACCGGACAGGGGAGGATACGCAGTATTTT
NA NA TRBJ2-3 TRBV7-9 CASSLAPAGITDTQYF TGTGCCAGCAGCTTAGCGCCGGCGGGGATCACAGATACGCAGTATTTT
TRBD1 NA TRBJ1-3 TRBV6-1 CASIKGASSGNTIYF TGTGCCAGCATAAAGGGGGCTAGCTCTGGAAACACCATATATTTT
TRBD1 NA TRBJ1-5 TRBV2 CASTGTGVSNQPQHF TGTGCCAGCACTGGGACAGGAGTTAGCAATCAGCCCCAGCATTTT
TRBD2 once TRBJ2-1 TRBV25-1 CASSATSGTSGYNEQFF TGTGCCAGCAGTGCCACGTCCGGGACTAGCGGTTACAATGAGCAGTTCTTC
TRBD1 NA TRBJ2-2 TRBV10-2 CASSRQGPTGELFF TGCGCCAGCAGCCGACAGGGGCCCACCGGGGAGCTGTTTTTT
NA NA TRBJ2-3 TRBV27 CASSWQGSTDTQYF TGTGCCAGCAGTTGGCAGGGGAGCACAGATACGCAGTATTTT
NA once TRBJ2-1 TRBV7-2 CASSYPGEQFF TGTGCCAGCAGCTACCCGGGTGAGCAGTTCTTC